Listed here is a single T cell receptor (beta chain). Antigen unknown. The record originates from a study of beta chain features in type 1 diabetes. Study-level information: Age, gender and cell yields were similar between patients and healthy donors. Study-level findings and limits: Shorter TCRB CDR3s, moderately but significantly so, were found in Type 1 diabetes patients in all four CD4+ subsets.

Unmatched junction bases numbered 6, after V lost 6 bases and J lost 5 bases. CDR1 is MNHEY, CDR2 SVGAGI, per germline. This CDR3 comprises 15 residues. Every bit of the isolated RNA underwent reverse transcription, so sequencing read expressed TCRB transcripts. Sequenced naive, central memory and regulatory T cell samples produced an average of roughly 3.5 million reads. Clones were read by immunoSEQ multiplex PCR, and TCRdb kept only the in-frame ones, dropping some. The table has a few hundred thousand clones, under 20% seen once. The TCR was taken from a man between 25 and 39 years old with type 1 diabetes. Sequencing was done on a sample of naive CD4+ T cells from blood. This rearrangement joins TRBV6-5 to TRBJ2-1, with 11 positions matching TRBD2. This CDR3 is CASSGTGLADNEQFF. The CDR3 DNA reads as TGTGCCAGCAGCGGGACGGGACTAGCGGACAATGAGCAGTTCTTC.